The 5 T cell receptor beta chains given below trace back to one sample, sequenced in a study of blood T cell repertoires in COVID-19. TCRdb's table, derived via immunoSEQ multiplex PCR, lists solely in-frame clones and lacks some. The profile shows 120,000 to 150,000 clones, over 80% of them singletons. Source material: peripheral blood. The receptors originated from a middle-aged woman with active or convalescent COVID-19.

The CDR3 loop reads CSASEVPGGNTEAFF. The CDR3 DNA is TGCAGTGCTAGTGAAGTGCCGGGGGGGAACACTGAAGCTTTCTTT. This sequence joins TRBV20-1 and TRBJ1-1; a weak D match, TRBD1 (5 bases). The germline V gene has CDR1 DFQATT and CDR2 SNEGSKA (reference sequence). V gave up 3 bases and J gave up 1 base, with 15 bases separating them. There are 15 residues in the CDR3.

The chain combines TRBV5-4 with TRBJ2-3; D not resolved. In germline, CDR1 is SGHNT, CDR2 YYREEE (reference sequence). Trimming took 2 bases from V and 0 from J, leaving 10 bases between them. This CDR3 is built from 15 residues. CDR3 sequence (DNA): TGTGCCAGCAGCTTTGACACCTCTAGCACAGATACGCAGTATTTT. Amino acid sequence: CASSFDTSSTDTQYF.

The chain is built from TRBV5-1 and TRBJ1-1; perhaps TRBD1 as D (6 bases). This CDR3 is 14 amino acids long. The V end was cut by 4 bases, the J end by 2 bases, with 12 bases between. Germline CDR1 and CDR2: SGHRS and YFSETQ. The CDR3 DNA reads TGCGCCAGCAGCCCGGGACACCATAACACTGAAGCTTTCTTT. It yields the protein CASSPGHHNTEAFF.

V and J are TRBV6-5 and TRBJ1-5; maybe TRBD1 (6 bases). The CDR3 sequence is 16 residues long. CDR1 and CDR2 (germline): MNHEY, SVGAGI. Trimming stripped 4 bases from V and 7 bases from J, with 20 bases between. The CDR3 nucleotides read TGTGCCAGCAGTTCCGCGGGGGACACCCCAACCCAGCCCCAGCATTTT. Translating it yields CASSSAGDTPTQPQHF.

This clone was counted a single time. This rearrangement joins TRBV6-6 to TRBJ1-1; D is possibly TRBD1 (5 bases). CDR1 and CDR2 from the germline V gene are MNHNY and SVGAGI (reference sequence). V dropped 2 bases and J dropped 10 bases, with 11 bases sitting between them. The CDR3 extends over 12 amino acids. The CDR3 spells CASSYRQGGAFF. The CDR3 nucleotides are TGTGCCAGCAGTTACCGGCAGGGAGGAGCTTTCTTT.